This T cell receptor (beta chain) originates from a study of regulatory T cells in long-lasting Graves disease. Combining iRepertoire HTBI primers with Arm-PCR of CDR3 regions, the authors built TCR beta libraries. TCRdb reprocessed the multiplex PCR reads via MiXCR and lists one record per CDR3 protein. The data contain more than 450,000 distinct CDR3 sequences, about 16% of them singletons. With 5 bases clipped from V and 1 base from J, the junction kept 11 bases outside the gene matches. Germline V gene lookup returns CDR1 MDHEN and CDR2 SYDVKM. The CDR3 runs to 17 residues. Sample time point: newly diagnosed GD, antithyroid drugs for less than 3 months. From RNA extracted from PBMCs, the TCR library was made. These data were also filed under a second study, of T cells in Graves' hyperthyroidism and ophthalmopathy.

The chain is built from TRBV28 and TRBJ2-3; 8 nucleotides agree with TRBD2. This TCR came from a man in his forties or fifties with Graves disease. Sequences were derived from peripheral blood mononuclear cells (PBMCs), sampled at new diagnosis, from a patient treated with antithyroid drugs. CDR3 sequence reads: CASSPPGAGGRTDTQYF. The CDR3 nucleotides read TGTGCCAGCAGTCCCCCCGGGGCGGGAGGACGCACAGATACGCAGTATTTT.